Here is one T cell receptor beta chain with its context. Within the sample, other DNA sequences also encode this same CDR3. The data stem from a study of blood T cell repertoires in COVID-19. In the authors' workflow: Researchers report that nucleated cell counts were estimated from reference gene primer amplification. The method was immunoSEQ multiplex PCR; TCRdb's version includes in-frame clones alone and lacks a portion of them. V and J calls and clone size follow that table, whereas D and trimming were derived from the DNA. The sample records under 250,000 clones, around 88% being singletons. This CDR3 region has 13 residues. Per germline, CDR1 MNHEY and CDR2 SMNVEV (reference sequence). The V and J ends lost 4 bases and 7 bases respectively, with 10 bases between them.

This receptor was taken from a man aged 35-49 years with active or convalescent COVID-19. Sequenced sample: peripheral blood. The V and J genes are TRBV27 and TRBJ1-4; D is perhaps TRBD1 (5 bases). CDR3 sequence: CASSSREGEKLFF. The CDR3 DNA reads as TGTGCCAGCAGTTCCAGGGAAGGTGAAAAACTGTTTTTT.